This T cell receptor (beta chain) was observed in a study of neoadjuvant nivolumab and ipilimumab in lung cancer. Study observations and caveats: Pretherapy blood TCR richness correlated positively with resected tumor richness.

A word on this clone: The antigen is not known.

The V end was cut by 3 bases, the J end by 2 bases, with 14 bases between. The CDR3 is made up of 15 amino acids. Germline CDR1 reads MNHEY; CDR2 reads SVGAGI. Data came from immunoSEQ multiplex PCR; TCRdb stores just in-frame clones and leaves some out. There are approximately 2,800 clones in the sample; 88% occur only once, and about 0.9% lies in the top ten. The J gene is TRBJ2-7, the V gene TRBV6-5; a possible D gene is TRBD2 (6 bases). The origin of this receptor is an adult with non-small cell lung cancer. The sequencing here drew on tumor tissue, taken after neoadjuvant nivolumab, alone or with ipilimumab, at or shortly before surgery. This CDR3 is CASSYKGTWAYEQYF. Written as DNA, the CDR3 is TGTGCCAGCAGTTATAAGGGGACTTGGGCCTACGAGCAGTACTTC.